The sample holds a few counts of the clone carrying this TCR beta chain. After removal of 7 bases from V and 7 bases from J, the junction contained 6 bases not matched to a gene. The length of the CDR3 is 12 residues. Germline V CDR1 and CDR2: MNHEY, SVGAGI. This sample is part of a study of blood T cell repertoires in COVID-19. Study context: Both acute and convalescent COVID-19 samples were obtained from the United States, Italy and Spain.

This table comes from immunoSEQ multiplex PCR, and its TCRdb copy is limited to in-frame clones, with some not included. The sample lists fewer than 250,000 clones; 86% were seen once. Recruits, aged about 18 to 89 years, lived in 20 to 30 US areas. The TCR comes from a woman in her forties in a cohort exposed to, infected with or recovered from COVID-19 (not recorded which). The specimen sequenced was PBMCs or T cells enriched from blood (not recorded which). The chain employs TRBV6-5 and TRBJ1-1; 7 positions match TRBD1. The CDR3 nucleotides are TGTGCCAGCAAGGAGGGGGCCAGTGAAGCTTTCTTT. Translated: CASKEGASEAFF.